This T cell receptor (beta chain) emerged from a study of T cell responses to AZD1222 COVID-19 vaccine. CDR1 is KGHSH, CDR2 LQKENI, per germline. Trimming removed 0 bases from V and 2 bases from J, with 10 bases in between. This CDR3 is built from 15 residues. Regarding this clone: Its antigen is not identified.

Study observations and caveats: Spike-specific TCR breadth rose after two AZD1222 doses, and depth rose as well.

Profiling relied on immunoSEQ multiplex PCR, and the TCRdb table lists in-frame clones only, not all of them. The sample shows tens of thousands of clones, about 88% of them seen only once. This sequence joins TRBV18 and TRBJ1-2, with no clear D. Sequenced material: peripheral blood, taken on day 0 of AZD1222 vaccination. The origin of this receptor is an adult in good health. The DNA of the CDR3 is TGTGCCAGCTCACCACCGTACAGTAGAAACTATGGCTACACCTTC. Protein sequence: CASSPPYSRNYGYTF.